Shown below are 24 T cell receptor beta chains from a single sample sequenced in a study of T cells in Graves' hyperthyroidism and ophthalmopathy. RNA transcripts were the template for amplifying TCR beta CDR3 regions. The HTBI set primed first-round TCR CDR3 RT-PCR. TCRdb itself ran the multiplex PCR reads through MiXCR, one entry per CDR3 protein. The sample holds about 350,000 distinct CDR3 sequences; about 19% are singletons and the top ten take about 3.7%. The sequencing sample was made of blood. The receptors come from a woman between 18 and 29 years old with Graves' hyperthyroidism.

CDR3 sequence reads: CASSYDGDSGGGYTF. The DNA for the CDR3 is TGTGCCAGCAGTTACGACGGGGACAGCGGAGGTGGCTACACCTTC. The V and J genes are TRBV6-5 and TRBJ1-2; 7 bases map to TRBD1. CDR1 and CDR2 from the germline V gene are MNHEY and SVGAGI. The length of the CDR3 is 15 residues. After removal of 2 bases from V and 7 bases from J, the junction contained 10 bases not matched to a gene.

This clonotype has at least ten counts. This chain connects TRBV19 to TRBJ1-2, with a weak D call TRBD1 (5 bases). Per the germline V gene, CDR1 is LNHDA and CDR2 is SQIVND (reference sequence). This CDR3 is built from 15 residues. Trimming removed 5 bases from V and 8 bases from J, with 21 bases in between. The CDR3, as DNA: TGTGCCAGTAGTGGGTGGGGCTCGATAGGGGACGGCTACACCTTC. Protein: CASSGWGSIGDGYTF.

The gene calls are TRBV6-1 and TRBJ2-5, with TRBD2 as a possible D gene (6 bases). V shed 10 bases and J shed 3 bases, with 12 bases lying between them. The CDR3 contains 12 residues. Germline assignment: CDR1 MNHNS and CDR2 SASEGT. The CDR3, as DNA: TGTGCCACCCATTGGGGGGAAGAGACCCAGTACTTC. Amino acid sequence: CATHWGEETQYF.

This clonotype was detected ten times or more. The chain employs TRBV9 and TRBJ2-5, with D tentatively TRBD1 or TRBD2 (6 bases each). V was pared by 0 bases and J by 5 bases, with 11 bases between. The CDR3 covers 14 residues. Germline V gene sequence: CDR1 SGDLS, CDR2 YYNGEE. CDR3 in DNA: TGTGCCAGCAGCGTAGGGGGGGCCGATGAGACCCAGTACTTC. Its translation is CASSVGGADETQYF.

This clonotype was seen many times. The chain employs TRBV11-2 and TRBJ2-2, with D maybe TRBD1 (6 bases). V lost 5 bases to trimming and J lost 3 bases, with 13 bases between them. This CDR3 has 15 amino acids. Germline V CDR1 and CDR2: SGHAT, FQNNGV. The CDR3 DNA sequence: TGTGCCAGCAGCCAAGTAAACAGGGACACCGGGGAGCTGTTTTTT. It translates to CASSQVNRDTGELFF.

The sample holds a few counts of this clonotype. This chain uses TRBV4-1 with TRBJ2-5; TRBD1 aligns across 9 bases. This CDR3 spans 15 amino acids. Germline V CDR1 and CDR2: MGHRA, YSYEKL. Unmatched junction bases numbered 8, after V lost 3 bases and J lost 6 bases. CDR3 sequence reads: CASSHKTGGEKTQYF. The CDR3 coding sequence is TGCGCCAGCAGCCACAAAACAGGGGGCGAAAAGACCCAGTACTTC.

This clonotype has at least ten counts. The germline gene is not matched at one end of the junction; a read error may be the cause. The chain combines TRBV7-7 with TRBJ1-1; no firm D call. Germline V gives CDR1 SSHAT, CDR2 FNYEAQ (reference sequence). The CDR3 runs to 13 residues. The CDR3 coding sequence is TGTGCTAGCAGCCGTCTGGTGAACACTGAAGCTTTCTTT. Protein product: CASSRLVNTEAFF.

In this sample, this clonotype turned up many times. The J gene is TRBJ1-2, the V gene TRBV12-3 or TRBV12-4; TRBD1 might be the D (5 bases). With 5 bases removed from V and 8 bases from J, the gap between germline ends came to 9 bases. This CDR3 has 11 residues. CDR3 in amino acids: CASSQRGGYTF. DNA of the CDR3: TGTGCCAGCAGTCAGAGGGGCGGCTACACCTTC.

This clonotype was recorded many times. For the CDR3, the DNA is TGTGCCAGCAGTCGCACAGGGGAGAACACCGGGGAGCTGTTTTTT. This encodes CASSRTGENTGELFF. This chain links TRBV27 with TRBJ2-2; 7 bases are shared with TRBD1. The V gene's germline CDR1 is MNHEY and CDR2 SMNVEV (reference sequence). The junction had 4 bases not matched to a gene; V was cut back by 5 bases and J by 1 base. There are 15 residues in the CDR3.

This clonotype was seen repeatedly, ten times or more. This chain connects TRBV6-5 to TRBJ1-1; D is perhaps TRBD1 (5 bases). V was shortened by 6 bases and J by 5 bases, with 13 bases between the two germline ends. Germline V gene data show CDR1 as MNHEY and CDR2 as SVGAGI. The CDR3 spans 13 residues. In nucleotides, the CDR3 is TGTGCCAGCAGCCCTGGGGGTCGGACTGAAGCTTTCTTT. It translates to CASSPGGRTEAFF.

This clonotype has a count of ten or more. V gene TRBV9 combines with J gene TRBJ2-5; D uncertain. The CDR3 has 15 amino acids. Germline values: CDR1 SGDLS, CDR2 YYNGEE. The V end lost 0 bases, the J end lost 5 bases, and 14 bases lay between the germline ends. The CDR3: CASSVDGRPRETQYF. Written as DNA, the CDR3 is TGTGCCAGCAGCGTAGATGGACGGCCCCGGGAGACCCAGTACTTC.

This clonotype was found many times. The rearrangement links TRBV27 to TRBJ2-7; D not certain. Germline V CDR1 and CDR2: MNHEY, SMNVEV (reference sequence). The CDR3 consists of 13 residues. The V gene lost 3 bases and the J gene lost 2 bases, with 8 bases spanning the gap. CDR3 residues: CASSLTAAYEQYF. In nucleotides, the CDR3 is TGTGCCAGCAGTTTGACGGCCGCCTACGAGCAGTACTTC.

This clonotype was found many times. The chain carries TRBV20-1 and TRBJ1-2; D not certain. The CDR3 sequence is 14 residues long. V shed 0 bases and J shed 4 bases, with 12 bases lying between them. Germline V CDR1 and CDR2: DFQATT, SNEGSKA (reference sequence). This chain's CDR3 is CSAREGGGPYGYTF. As DNA, the CDR3 is TGCAGTGCTAGAGAAGGCGGCGGCCCCTATGGCTACACCTTC.

This clonotype has a count of ten or more. The chain carries TRBV11-2 and TRBJ2-2, with unresolved D. V lost 1 base, J lost 6 bases, and 9 bases lay in between. Germline loops: CDR1 SGHAT, CDR2 FQNNGV. This CDR3 is built from 14 residues. The CDR3 spells CASSLVIGAGELFF. Here the CDR3 DNA reads TGTGCCAGCAGCTTAGTTATCGGCGCCGGGGAGCTGTTTTTT.

This clonotype was seen many times. The V call is TRBV24-1, the J call TRBJ1-2; 9 positions match TRBD1. The junction had 9 bases not matched to a gene; V was cut back by 3 bases and J by 5 bases. The germline V gene has CDR1 KGHDR and CDR2 SFDVKD. The CDR3 extends over 16 amino acids. The CDR3 loop reads CATSDRNRGRGYGYTF. In DNA, the CDR3 is TGTGCCACCAGTGATCGGAACAGGGGGCGCGGGTATGGCTACACCTTC.

This clonotype was counted many times. CDR3 protein: CSAPGQGIGQPQHF. Written as DNA, the CDR3 is TGCAGTGCTCCGGGACAGGGTATCGGTCAGCCCCAGCATTTT. V and J are TRBV20-1 and TRBJ1-5, with 9 bases lining up with TRBD1. Germline V gene data show CDR1 as DFQATT and CDR2 as SNEGSKA (reference sequence). After removal of 5 bases from V and 6 bases from J, the junction contained 8 bases not matched to a gene. The length of the CDR3 is 14 residues.

At least ten counts were recorded for this clonotype. The gene calls are TRBV6-2 or TRBV6-3 and TRBJ1-1, with TRBD1 matching 12 bases. CDR3 length: 18 amino acids. Germline V gene sequence: CDR1 MNHEY, CDR2 SVGEGT. The ends lost 4 bases at V and 4 bases at J; junction bases unmatched: 13. The CDR3 loop reads CASSSYPGTGGEGTEAFF. Written as DNA, the CDR3 is TGTGCCAGCAGTTCCTACCCCGGGACAGGGGGCGAGGGCACTGAAGCTTTCTTT.

This clonotype was picked up many times. The chain employs TRBV10-3 and TRBJ1-1; 8 bases match TRBD1. The germline gives CDR1 ENHRY, CDR2 SYGVKD. CDR3 length equals 12 residues. The J segment lost 12 bases and the V segment lost 2 bases, leaving 5 bases of the junction unmatched. The CDR3 DNA is TGTGCCATCAGTGAGGGACAGGGAATTCCTTTCTTT. It translates to CAISEGQGIPFF.

This clonotype has ten or more counts. V usage is TRBV6-1 and J usage is TRBJ1-2; D call uncertain. Germline loops: CDR1 MNHNS, CDR2 SASEGT. CDR3 size: 17 residues. Trimming removed 4 bases at V and 1 base at J, with 19 bases between. CDR3: CASSVSLTPSINYGYTF. CDR3 DNA sequence: TGTGCCAGCAGTGTGTCGTTGACTCCCAGTATTAACTATGGCTACACCTTC.

There are a few counts of this clonotype. A junction boundary mismatches the germline segment, possibly from a read error. The chain is built from TRBV7-2 and TRBJ2-7; possibly TRBD1 for D (6 bases). The CDR3 is made up of 14 amino acids. Germline loops: CDR1 SGHTA, CDR2 FQGNSA. CDR3 protein: CASSLVGQTYEQCF. As DNA, the CDR3 is TGTGCCAGCAGCTTAGTGGGACAAACCTACGAGCAGTGCTTC.

Only a few counts were recorded for this clonotype. The chain uses TRBV12-3 or TRBV12-4 and TRBJ2-7; unclear D gene. Trimming cost V 4 bases and J 10 bases, with 17 bases left between them. The CDR3 covers 13 residues. The DNA for the CDR3 is TGTGCCAGCAGTTCCGTGACACTCTTCGATCAGTACTTC. Its protein is CASSSVTLFDQYF.

The chain links TRBV27 to TRBJ2-2; the D gene is possibly TRBD1 (6 bases). The CDR3 runs 14 residues. V was shortened by 6 bases and J by 4 bases, with 12 bases between the two germline ends. Germline CDR1 MNHEY, CDR2 SMNVEV (reference sequence). DNA for the CDR3: TGTGCCAGCAGCTGGACAGTAATCACCGGGGAGCTGTTTTTT. This sequence encodes CASSWTVITGELFF.

This clonotype was recorded many times. The chain combines TRBV5-1 with TRBJ1-1; 7 bases map to TRBD1. The length of the CDR3 is 14 residues. Trimming at V came to 4 bases and at J to 1 base, leaving 4 bases not matched to a gene. The V gene's germline CDR1 is SGHRS and CDR2 YFSETQ. CDR3 DNA: TGCGCCAGCAGCCGGACAGGAAAGAACACTGAAGCTTTCTTT. It encodes CASSRTGKNTEAFF.

This clonotype was seen repeatedly, ten times or more. The CDR3 spells CSASWIRSYEQYF. CDR3 sequence (DNA): TGCAGTGCTAGCTGGATACGCTCCTACGAGCAGTACTTC. This chain connects TRBV20-1 to TRBJ2-7; no clear D gene. Trimming took off 3 bases at V and 0 bases at J, with 9 bases between the two ends. The CDR3 length is 13 residues. The germline V gene has CDR1 DFQATT and CDR2 SNEGSKA (reference sequence).